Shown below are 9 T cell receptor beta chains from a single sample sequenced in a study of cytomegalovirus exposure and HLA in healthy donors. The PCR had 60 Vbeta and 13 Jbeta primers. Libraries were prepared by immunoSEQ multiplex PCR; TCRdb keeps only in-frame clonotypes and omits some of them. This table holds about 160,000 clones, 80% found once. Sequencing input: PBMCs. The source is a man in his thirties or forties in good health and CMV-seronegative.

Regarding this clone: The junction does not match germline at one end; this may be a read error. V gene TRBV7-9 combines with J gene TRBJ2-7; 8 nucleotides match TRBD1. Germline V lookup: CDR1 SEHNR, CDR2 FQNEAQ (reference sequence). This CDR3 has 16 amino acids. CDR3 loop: CSSSLAPYRGKYEQYF. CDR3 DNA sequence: TGTTCCAGCAGCTTAGCGCCTTACAGGGGGAAATACGAGCAGTACTTC.

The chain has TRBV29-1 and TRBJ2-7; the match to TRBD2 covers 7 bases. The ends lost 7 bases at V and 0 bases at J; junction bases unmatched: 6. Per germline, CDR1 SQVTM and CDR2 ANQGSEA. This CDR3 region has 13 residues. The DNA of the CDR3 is TGCAGCGGGGAGGGGAGGACCTCCTACGAGCAGTACTTC. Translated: CSGEGRTSYEQYF.

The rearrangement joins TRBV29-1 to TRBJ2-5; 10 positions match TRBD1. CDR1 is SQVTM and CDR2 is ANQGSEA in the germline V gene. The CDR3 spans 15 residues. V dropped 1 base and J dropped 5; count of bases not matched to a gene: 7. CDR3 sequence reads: CSVEVGDRGGETQYF. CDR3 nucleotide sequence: TGCAGCGTTGAAGTTGGGGACAGGGGTGGTGAGACCCAGTACTTC.

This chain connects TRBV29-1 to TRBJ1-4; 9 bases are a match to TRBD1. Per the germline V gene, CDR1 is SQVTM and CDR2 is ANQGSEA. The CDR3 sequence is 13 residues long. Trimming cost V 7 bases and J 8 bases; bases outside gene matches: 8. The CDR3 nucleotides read TGCAGCGGCGGGGGACAGGGCCAGGAAAAACTGTTTTTT. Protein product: CSGGGQGQEKLFF.

CDR3 nucleotides: TGCGCCAGCCGGTCTTTTTGGCCAGCGGAACTTCCTGAAGCTTTCTTT. The encoded protein is CASRSFWPAELPEAFF. J is TRBJ1-1 and V is TRBV5-1; D remains unclear. The CDR3 has 16 amino acids. Germline CDR1 reads SGHRS; CDR2 reads YFSETQ. V gave up 7 bases and J gave up 6 bases, with 25 bases separating them.

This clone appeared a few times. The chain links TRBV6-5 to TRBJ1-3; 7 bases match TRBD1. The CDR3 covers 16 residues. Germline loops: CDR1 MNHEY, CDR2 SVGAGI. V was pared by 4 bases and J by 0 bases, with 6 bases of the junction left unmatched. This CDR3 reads CASSSEDRSSGNTIYF. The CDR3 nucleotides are TGTGCCAGCAGTTCCGAGGACAGGAGCTCTGGAAACACCATATATTTT.

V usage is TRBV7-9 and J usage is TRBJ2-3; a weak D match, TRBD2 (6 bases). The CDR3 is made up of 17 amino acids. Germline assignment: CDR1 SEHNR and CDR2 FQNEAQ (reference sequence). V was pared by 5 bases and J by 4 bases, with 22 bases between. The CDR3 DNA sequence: TGTGCCAGCAGCCCCAATCGGGGGATTGGCAGCGCAGATACGCAGTATTTT. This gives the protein CASSPNRGIGSADTQYF.

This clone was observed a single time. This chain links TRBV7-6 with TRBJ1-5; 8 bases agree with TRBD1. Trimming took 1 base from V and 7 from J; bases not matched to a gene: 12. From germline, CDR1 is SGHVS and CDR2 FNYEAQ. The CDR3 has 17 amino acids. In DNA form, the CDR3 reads TGTGCCAGCAGCTTAGGAGAGAGTCAGGGGGCACGGCAGCCCCAGCATTTT. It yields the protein CASSLGESQGARQPQHF.

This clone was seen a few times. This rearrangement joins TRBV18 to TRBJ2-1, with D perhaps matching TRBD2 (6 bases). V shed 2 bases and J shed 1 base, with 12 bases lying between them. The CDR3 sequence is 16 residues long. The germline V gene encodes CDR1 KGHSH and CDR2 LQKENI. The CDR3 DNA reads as TGTGCCAGCTCACCAGTAGACGGGGGATCCTACAATGAGCAGTTCTTC. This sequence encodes CASSPVDGGSYNEQFF.